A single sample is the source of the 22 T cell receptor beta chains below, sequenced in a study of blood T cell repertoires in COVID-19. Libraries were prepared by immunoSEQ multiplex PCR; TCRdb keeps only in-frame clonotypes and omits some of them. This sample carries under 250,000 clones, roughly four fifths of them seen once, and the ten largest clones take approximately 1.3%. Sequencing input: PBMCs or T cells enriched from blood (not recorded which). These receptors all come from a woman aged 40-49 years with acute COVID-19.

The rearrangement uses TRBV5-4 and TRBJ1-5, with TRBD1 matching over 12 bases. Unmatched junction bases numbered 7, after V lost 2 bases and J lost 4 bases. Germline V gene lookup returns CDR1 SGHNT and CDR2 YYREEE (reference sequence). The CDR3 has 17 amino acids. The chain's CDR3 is CASSFGTGGEGNQPQHF. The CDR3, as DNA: TGTGCCAGCAGCTTCGGGACAGGGGGCGAAGGTAATCAGCCCCAGCATTTT.

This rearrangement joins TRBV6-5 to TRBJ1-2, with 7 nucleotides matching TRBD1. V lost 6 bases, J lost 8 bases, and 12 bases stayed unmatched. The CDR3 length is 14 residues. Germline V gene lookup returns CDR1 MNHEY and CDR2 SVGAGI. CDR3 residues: CASRQQGLQGGYTF. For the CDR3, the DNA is TGTGCCAGCAGACAACAGGGGCTCCAGGGGGGCTACACCTTC.

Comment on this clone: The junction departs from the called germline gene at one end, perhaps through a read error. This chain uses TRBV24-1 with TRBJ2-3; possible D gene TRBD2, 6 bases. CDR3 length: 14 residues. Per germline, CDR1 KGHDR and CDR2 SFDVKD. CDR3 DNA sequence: TGTGCCACCAGTGGTTTGACTAGAACAGATACGCAGTATTTT. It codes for CATSGLTRTDTQYF.

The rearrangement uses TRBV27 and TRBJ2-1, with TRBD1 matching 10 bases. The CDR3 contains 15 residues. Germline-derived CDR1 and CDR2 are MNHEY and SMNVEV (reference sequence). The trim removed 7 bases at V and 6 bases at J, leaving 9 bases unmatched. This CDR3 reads CASTTTGTGVNEQFF. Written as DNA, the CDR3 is TGTGCCAGCACTACCACCGGGACAGGGGTCAATGAGCAGTTCTTC.

This chain's CDR3 is CASRLAGGTYEQYF. CDR3 in DNA: TGTGCCAGCAGGCTAGCGGGAGGCACCTACGAGCAGTACTTC. The V gene is TRBV28, the J gene TRBJ2-7, with TRBD2 identical over 11 bases. The CDR3 is 14 residues long. The ends lost 6 bases at V and 2 bases at J; junction bases unmatched: 3. The V gene's germline CDR1 is MDHEN and CDR2 SYDVKM. Looking up the rest from reference TRBV28 and TRBJ2-7 gives the full variable domain: DVKVTQSSRYLVKRTGEKVFLECVQDMDHENMFWYRQDPGLGLRLIYFSYDVKMKEKGDIPEGYSVSREKKERFSLILESASTNQTSMYLCASRLAGGTYEQYFGPGTRLTVT.

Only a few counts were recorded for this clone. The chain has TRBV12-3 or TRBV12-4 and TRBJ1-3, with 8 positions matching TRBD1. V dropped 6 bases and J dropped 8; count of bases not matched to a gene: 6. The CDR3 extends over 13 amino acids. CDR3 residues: CASSRGRGDTIYF. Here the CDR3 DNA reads TGTGCCAGCAGCAGGGGGCGCGGAGACACCATATATTTT.

For the CDR3, the DNA is TGTGCCACCAGCAGAGAACAGGGGGCAGGTGAAAAACTGTTTTTT. The encoded protein is CATSREQGAGEKLFF. The chain joins TRBV15 to TRBJ1-4; TRBD1 aligns across 9 bases. This CDR3 has 15 residues. V was pared by 0 bases and J by 7 bases, with 3 bases of the junction left unmatched. CDR1 is LNHNV and CDR2 is YYDKDF in the germline V gene (reference sequence).

CDR3 nucleotides: TGTGCCTGGAACCAGGGGGACTTGAACACTGAAGCTTTCTTT. This translates into CAWNQGDLNTEAFF. The V call is TRBV30, the J call TRBJ1-1; TRBD1 agrees at 7 bases. Germline V gene sequence: CDR1 GTSNPN, CDR2 SVGIG (reference sequence). J was trimmed by 0 bases and V by 4 bases; bases with no gene match: 5. This CDR3 spans 14 amino acids.

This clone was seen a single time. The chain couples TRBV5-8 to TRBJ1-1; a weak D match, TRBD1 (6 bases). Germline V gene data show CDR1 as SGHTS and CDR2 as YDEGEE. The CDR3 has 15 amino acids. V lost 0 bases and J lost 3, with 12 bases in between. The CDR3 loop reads CASSLVQGIDTEAFF. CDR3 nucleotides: TGTGCCAGCAGCTTGGTCCAGGGGATCGACACTGAAGCTTTCTTT. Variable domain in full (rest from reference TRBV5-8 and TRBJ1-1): EAGVTQSPTHLIKTRGQQATLRCSPISGHTSVYWYQQALGLGLQFLLWYDEGEERNRGNFPPRFSGRQFPNYSSELNVNALELEDSALYLCASSLVQGIDTEAFFGQGTRLTVV.

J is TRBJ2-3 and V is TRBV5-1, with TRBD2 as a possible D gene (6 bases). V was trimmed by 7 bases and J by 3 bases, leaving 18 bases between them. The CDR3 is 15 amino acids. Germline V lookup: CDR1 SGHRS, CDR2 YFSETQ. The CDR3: CASALGGRGTDTQYF. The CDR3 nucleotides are TGCGCCAGCGCCCTGGGAGGTAGGGGTACAGATACGCAGTATTTT.

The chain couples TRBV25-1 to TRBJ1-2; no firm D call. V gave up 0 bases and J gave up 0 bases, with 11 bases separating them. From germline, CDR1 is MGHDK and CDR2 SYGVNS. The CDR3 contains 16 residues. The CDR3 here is CASSEYNRFTNYGYTF. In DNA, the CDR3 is TGTGCCAGCAGTGAATATAACCGGTTTACTAACTATGGCTACACCTTC.

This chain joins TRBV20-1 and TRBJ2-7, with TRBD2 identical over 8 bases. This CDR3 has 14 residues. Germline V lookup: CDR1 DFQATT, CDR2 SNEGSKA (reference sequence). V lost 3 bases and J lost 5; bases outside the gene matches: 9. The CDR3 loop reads CSASDAGGAHEQYF. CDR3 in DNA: TGCAGTGCTAGTGACGCGGGAGGAGCCCACGAGCAGTACTTC.

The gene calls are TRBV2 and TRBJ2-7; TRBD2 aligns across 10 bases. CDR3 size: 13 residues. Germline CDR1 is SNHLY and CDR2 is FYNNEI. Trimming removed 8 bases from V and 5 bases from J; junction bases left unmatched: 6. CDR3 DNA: TGTGCCAGCGGCGCTAGCGGGAGCGACGAGCAGTACTTC. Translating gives CASGASGSDEQYF.

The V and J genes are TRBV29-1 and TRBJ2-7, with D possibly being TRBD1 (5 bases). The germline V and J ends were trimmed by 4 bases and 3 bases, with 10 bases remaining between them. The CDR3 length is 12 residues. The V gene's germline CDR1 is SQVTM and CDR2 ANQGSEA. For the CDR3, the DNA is TGCAGCGTTGCGGGCGACAGCTACGAGCAGTACTTC. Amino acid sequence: CSVAGDSYEQYF.

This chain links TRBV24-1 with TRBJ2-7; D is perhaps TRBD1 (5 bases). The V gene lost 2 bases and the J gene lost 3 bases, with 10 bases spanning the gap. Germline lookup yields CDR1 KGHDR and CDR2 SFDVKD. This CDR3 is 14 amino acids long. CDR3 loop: CATSDSTVIYEQYF. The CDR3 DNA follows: TGTGCCACCAGTGATTCGACAGTCATCTACGAGCAGTACTTC.

CDR3 in DNA: TGTGCCAGCGATTCTAGTTTAGCCAGCAACAATCAGCCCCAGCATTTT. Its translation is CASDSSLASNNQPQHF. The genes are TRBV7-9 and TRBJ1-5; D is ambiguous. This CDR3 has 16 residues. V dropped 8 bases and J dropped 3 bases, with 20 bases sitting between them. Per the germline V gene, CDR1 is SEHNR and CDR2 is FQNEAQ (reference sequence).

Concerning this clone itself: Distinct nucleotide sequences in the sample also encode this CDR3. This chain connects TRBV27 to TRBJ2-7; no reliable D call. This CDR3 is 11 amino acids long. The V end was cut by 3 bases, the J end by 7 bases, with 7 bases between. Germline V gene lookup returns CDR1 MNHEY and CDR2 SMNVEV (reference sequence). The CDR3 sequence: CASSLGPEQYF. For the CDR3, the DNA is TGTGCCAGCAGTTTGGGCCCGGAGCAGTACTTC.

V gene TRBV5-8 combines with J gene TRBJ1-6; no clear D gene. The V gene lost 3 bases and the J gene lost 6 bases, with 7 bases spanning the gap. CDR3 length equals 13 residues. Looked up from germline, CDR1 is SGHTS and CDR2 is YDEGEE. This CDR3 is CASSSRSNSPLHF. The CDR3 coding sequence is TGTGCCAGCAGCTCTCGGAGTAATTCACCCCTCCACTTT.

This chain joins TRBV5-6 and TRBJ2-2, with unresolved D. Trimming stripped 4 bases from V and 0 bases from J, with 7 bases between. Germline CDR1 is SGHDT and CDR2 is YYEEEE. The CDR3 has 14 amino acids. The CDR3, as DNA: TGTGCCAGCAGCCCTGTAGCGAACACCGGGGAGCTGTTTTTT. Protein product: CASSPVANTGELFF.

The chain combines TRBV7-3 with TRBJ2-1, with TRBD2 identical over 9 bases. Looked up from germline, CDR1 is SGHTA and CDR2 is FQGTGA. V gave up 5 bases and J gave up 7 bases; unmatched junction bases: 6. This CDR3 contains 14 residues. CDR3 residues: CASSLSGSRNEQFF. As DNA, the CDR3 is TGTGCCAGCAGCCTTAGCGGGAGTCGGAATGAGCAGTTCTTC. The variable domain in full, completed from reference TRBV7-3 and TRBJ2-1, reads GAGVSQTPSNKVTEKGKYVELRCDPISGHTALYWYRQSLGQGPEFLIYFQGTGAADDSGLPNDRFFAVRPEGSVSTLKIQRTERGDSAVYLCASSLSGSRNEQFFGPGTRLTVL.

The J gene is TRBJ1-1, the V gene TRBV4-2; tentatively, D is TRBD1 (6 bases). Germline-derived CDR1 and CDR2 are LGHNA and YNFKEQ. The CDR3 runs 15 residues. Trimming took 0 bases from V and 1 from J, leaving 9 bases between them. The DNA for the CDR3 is TGTGCCAGCAGCCAAGATGGACAGTCGAACACTGAAGCTTTCTTT. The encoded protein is CASSQDGQSNTEAFF.

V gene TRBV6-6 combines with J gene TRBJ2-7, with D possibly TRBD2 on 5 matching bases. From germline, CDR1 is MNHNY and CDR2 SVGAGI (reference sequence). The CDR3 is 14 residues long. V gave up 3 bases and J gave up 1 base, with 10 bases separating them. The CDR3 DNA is TGTGCCAGCAGTTATGAGGGAGAGTCCTACGAGCAGTACTTC. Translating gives CASSYEGESYEQYF.